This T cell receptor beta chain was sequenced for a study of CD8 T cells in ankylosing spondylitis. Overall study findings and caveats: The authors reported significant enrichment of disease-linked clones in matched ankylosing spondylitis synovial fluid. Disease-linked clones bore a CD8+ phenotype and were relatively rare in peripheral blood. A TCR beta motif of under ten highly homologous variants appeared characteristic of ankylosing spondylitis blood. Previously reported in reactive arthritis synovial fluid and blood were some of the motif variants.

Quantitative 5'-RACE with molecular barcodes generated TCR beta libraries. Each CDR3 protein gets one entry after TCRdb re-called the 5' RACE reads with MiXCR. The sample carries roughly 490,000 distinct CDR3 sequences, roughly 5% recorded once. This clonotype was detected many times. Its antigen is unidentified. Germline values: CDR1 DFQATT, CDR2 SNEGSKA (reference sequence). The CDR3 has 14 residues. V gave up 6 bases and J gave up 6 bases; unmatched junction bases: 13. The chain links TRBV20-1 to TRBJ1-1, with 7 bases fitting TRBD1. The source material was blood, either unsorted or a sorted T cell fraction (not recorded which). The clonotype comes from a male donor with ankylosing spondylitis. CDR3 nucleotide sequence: TGCAGTGCATATTATGGACAGGTCGGGGCTGAAGCTTTCTTT. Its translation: CSAYYGQVGAEAFF.